Below are 19 T cell receptor beta chains sequenced from a single sample in a study of CXCR3-negative and CXCR3-positive naive CD8 T cells. Study-wide results and limits: When CXCR3-positive naive cells were set against CXCR3-negative naive cells, the former had more hydrophobic TRB CDR3s.

Libraries were UMI-labeled 5' RACE TRB cDNA. After re-calling the 5' RACE reads, TCRdb lists one entry per CDR3 protein, DNA absent. The table gives about 130,000 distinct CDR3 sequences; the top ten clones make up about 0.62% of it. Antigens of these TCRs are unknown. Sequenced sample: naive CXCR3+ CD8+ T cells from blood. Subset meaning: CD45RO-CCR7+CD27+CD95- naive CD8+ T cells expressing CXCR3 (TNR3+). The receptors stem from a human donor in good health. Some clones in this sample may be carry-over from other donors' samples.

The chain joins TRBV30 to TRBJ1-1; no DNA is available, so the TRBD1 call from TCRdb remains unchecked. The germline CDR1 and CDR2 sequences are GTSNPN and SVGIG (reference sequence). CDR3 length equals 13 residues. CDR3 amino acids: CAWGDSPSSEAFF.

This sequence joins TRBV5-6 and TRBJ2-7; checking the TCRdb D call of TRBD2 is not possible without DNA. The CDR3 has 14 amino acids. Germline CDR1 SGHDT, CDR2 YYEEEE. The CDR3: CASSFRRREDEQYF. Full variable domain (outside the CDR3, taken from reference TRBV5-6 and TRBJ2-7): DAGVTQSPTHLIKTRGQQVTLRCSPKSGHDTVSWYQQALGQGPQFIFQYYEEEERQRGNFPDRFSGHQFPNYSSELNVNALLLGDSALYLCASSFRRREDEQYFGPGTRLTVT.

The chain has TRBV10-3 and TRBJ2-3; the D call from TCRdb, TRBD1, cannot be confirmed without DNA. CDR1 is ENHRY, CDR2 SYGVKD, per germline. The CDR3 length is 13 residues. This CDR3 reads CATWDPSTDTQYF.

CDR3 region: CASSQDGWRTEAFF. The chain is built from TRBV4-1 and TRBJ1-1. The CDR3 is 14 amino acids. CDR1 is MGHRA, CDR2 YSYEKL, per germline.

The chain uses TRBV2 and TRBJ1-2; checking the TCRdb D call of TRBD1 is not possible without DNA. This CDR3 has 13 amino acids. CDR1 is SNHLY and CDR2 is FYNNEI in the germline V gene. CDR3 amino acids: CASTMTGGYGYTF.

This chain uses TRBV10-3 with TRBJ2-5; lacking DNA, the TRBD1 call made by TCRdb goes unchecked. Germline CDR1 reads ENHRY; CDR2 reads SYGVKD. This CDR3 is 15 amino acids long. The CDR3 loop reads CAISDEGTAEETQYF.

The CDR3 sequence is CSATLRPPWDEQYF. This rearrangement joins TRBV20-1 to TRBJ2-7; the D call of TRBD1 rests on TCRdb alone, since no DNA is present to check it. Germline V gene sequence: CDR1 DFQATT, CDR2 SNEGSKA (reference sequence). The CDR3 sequence is 14 residues long.

The CDR3 loop reads CASRDSIYEQYF. V gene TRBV2 combines with J gene TRBJ2-7. Germline CDR1 and CDR2: SNHLY and FYNNEI. The CDR3 has 12 residues.

The gene calls are TRBV12-3 or TRBV12-4 and TRBJ1-1; with no DNA, the TCRdb D assignment of TRBD1 cannot be verified. CDR3 size: 14 residues. The CDR3 protein is CASSSRVENTEAFF.

This chain joins TRBV29-1 and TRBJ2-1. Germline values: CDR1 SQVTM, CDR2 ANQGSEA. The CDR3 loop spans 13 amino acids. CDR3 in amino acids: CSVETVLYNEQFF.

This chain uses TRBV4-2 with TRBJ2-7. Germline V gene sequence: CDR1 LGHNA, CDR2 YNFKEQ. This CDR3 has 15 residues. CDR3 residues: CASSQEFAKADEQYF.

The V gene is TRBV29-1, the J gene TRBJ2-3; TCRdb proposes TRBD1, but this gene call is untestable without DNA. Germline V gene lookup returns CDR1 SQVTM and CDR2 ANQGSEA. CDR3 length: 14 residues. CDR3 in amino acids: CSVAGTGDTDTQYF.

J is TRBJ2-5 and V is TRBV28; the D gene TCRdb calls, TRBD1, cannot be checked with no DNA. There are 16 residues in the CDR3. Germline CDR1 reads MDHEN; CDR2 reads SYDVKM. The CDR3 region is CASSSFPGTDQETQYF.

The chain links TRBV3-1 to TRBJ2-3; no DNA is available, so the TRBD2 call from TCRdb remains unchecked. CDR3 size: 16 residues. Germline V lookup: CDR1 LGHDT, CDR2 YNNKEL (reference sequence). This CDR3 is CASSPWASPSTDTQYF.

The chain employs TRBV29-1 and TRBJ1-4. CDR1 SQVTM and CDR2 ANQGSEA come from the germline V gene. CDR3 length: 12 amino acids. CDR3: CSVWTPPEKLFF.

The chain employs TRBV20-1 and TRBJ2-2. CDR3 length equals 16 residues. In germline, CDR1 is DFQATT, CDR2 SNEGSKA (reference sequence). CDR3 amino acids: CSASLYRRSGTGELFF.

The V and J genes are TRBV29-1 and TRBJ2-7; with no DNA, the TCRdb D assignment of TRBD2 cannot be verified. The CDR3 extends over 13 amino acids. From germline, CDR1 is SQVTM and CDR2 ANQGSEA. The chain's CDR3 is CNVARGGNYEQYF.

The chain couples TRBV7-3 to TRBJ2-1; TCRdb lists TRBD2, though no DNA is available to test this call. The CDR3 is made up of 13 amino acids. Per the germline V gene, CDR1 is SGHTA and CDR2 is FQGTGA. Here the CDR3 reads CASSFLPYNEQFF.

The J gene is TRBJ2-7, the V gene TRBV10-2. The CDR3 spans 14 residues. CDR1 and CDR2 from the germline V gene are WSHSY and SAAADI. This CDR3 is CASSERNSIYEQYF.